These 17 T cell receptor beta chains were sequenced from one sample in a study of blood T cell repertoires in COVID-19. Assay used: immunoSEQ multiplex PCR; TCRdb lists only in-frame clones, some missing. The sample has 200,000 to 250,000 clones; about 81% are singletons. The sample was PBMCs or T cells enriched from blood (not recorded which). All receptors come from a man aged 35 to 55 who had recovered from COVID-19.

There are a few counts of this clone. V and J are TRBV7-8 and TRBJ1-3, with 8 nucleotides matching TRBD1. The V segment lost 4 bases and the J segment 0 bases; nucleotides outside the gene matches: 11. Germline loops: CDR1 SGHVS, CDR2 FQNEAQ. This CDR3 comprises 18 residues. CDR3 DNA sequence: TGTGCCAGCAGCTCTGGGGGGCTACAGGGGGGCTCTGGAAACACCATATATTTT. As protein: CASSSGGLQGGSGNTIYF.

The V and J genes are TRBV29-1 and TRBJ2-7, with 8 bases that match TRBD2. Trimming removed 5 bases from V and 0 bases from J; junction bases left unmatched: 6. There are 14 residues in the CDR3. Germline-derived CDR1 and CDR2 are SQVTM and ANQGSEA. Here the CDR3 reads CSVPTGRGSYEQYF. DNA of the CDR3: TGCAGCGTTCCGACCGGGAGGGGCTCCTACGAGCAGTACTTC.

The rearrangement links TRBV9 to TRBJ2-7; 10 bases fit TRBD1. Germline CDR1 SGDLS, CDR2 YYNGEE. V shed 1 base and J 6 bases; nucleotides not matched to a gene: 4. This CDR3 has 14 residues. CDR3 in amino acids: CASSVRGQGLEQYF. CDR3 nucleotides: TGTGCCAGCAGCGTAAGGGGACAGGGGCTCGAGCAGTACTTC.

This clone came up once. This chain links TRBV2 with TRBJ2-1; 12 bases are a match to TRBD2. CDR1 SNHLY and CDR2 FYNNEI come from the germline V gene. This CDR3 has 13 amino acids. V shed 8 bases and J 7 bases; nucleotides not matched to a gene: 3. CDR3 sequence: CASSTSGSNEQFF. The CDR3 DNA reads TGTGCCAGCTCGACTAGCGGGAGTAATGAGCAGTTCTTC.

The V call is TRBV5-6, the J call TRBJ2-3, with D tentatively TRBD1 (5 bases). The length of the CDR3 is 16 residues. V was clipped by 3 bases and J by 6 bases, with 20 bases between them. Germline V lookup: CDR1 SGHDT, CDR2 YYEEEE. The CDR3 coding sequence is TGTGCCAGCAGCTCATACCAGGGAATGGTCGGGGATACGCAGTATTTT. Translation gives CASSSYQGMVGDTQYF.

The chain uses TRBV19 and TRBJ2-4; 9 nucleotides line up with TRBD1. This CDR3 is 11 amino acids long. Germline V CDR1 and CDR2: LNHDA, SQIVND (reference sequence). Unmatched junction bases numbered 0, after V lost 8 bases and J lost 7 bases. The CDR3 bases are TGTGCCAGTGGACAGGGGAACATTCAGTACTTC. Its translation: CASGQGNIQYF. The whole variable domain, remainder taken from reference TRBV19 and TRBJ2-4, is DGGITQSPKYLFRKEGQNVTLSCEQNLNHDAMYWYRQDPGQGLRLIYYSQIVNDFQKGDIAEGYSVSREKKESFPLTVTSAQKNPTAFYLCASGQGNIQYFGAGTRLSVL.

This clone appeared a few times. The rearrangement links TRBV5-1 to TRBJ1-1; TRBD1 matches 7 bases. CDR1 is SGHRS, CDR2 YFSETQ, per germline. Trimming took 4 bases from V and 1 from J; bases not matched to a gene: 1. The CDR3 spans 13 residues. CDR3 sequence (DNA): TGCGCCAGCAGCGGGGACAGGAACACTGAAGCTTTCTTT. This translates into CASSGDRNTEAFF. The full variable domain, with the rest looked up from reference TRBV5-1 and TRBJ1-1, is KAGVTQTPRYLIKTRGQQVTLSCSPISGHRSVSWYQQTPGQGLQFLFEYFSETQRNKGNFPGRFSGRQFSNSRSEMNVSTLELGDSALYLCASSGDRNTEAFFGQGTRLTVV.

The CDR3, as DNA: TGTGCCAGCAGCTTAGCGACAGACCTACCATCCTACGAGCAGTACTTC. The encoded protein is CASSLATDLPSYEQYF. The chain recombines TRBV7-8 with TRBJ2-7; D may be TRBD1 (5 bases). V was shortened by 0 bases and J by 1 base, with 13 bases between the two germline ends. Germline V gene data show CDR1 as SGHVS and CDR2 as FQNEAQ. This CDR3 is 16 amino acids long.

The CDR3 sequence: CASSKAVSGGRSTDTQYF. The CDR3 nucleotides are TGTGCCAGCAGCAAAGCGGTCTCAGGGGGGCGCAGCACAGATACGCAGTATTTT. The chain employs TRBV21-1 and TRBJ2-3; the DNA was not compared with TRBD1, the D call given in the table. TRBV21-1 is a pseudogene. The CDR3 is 18 residues long.

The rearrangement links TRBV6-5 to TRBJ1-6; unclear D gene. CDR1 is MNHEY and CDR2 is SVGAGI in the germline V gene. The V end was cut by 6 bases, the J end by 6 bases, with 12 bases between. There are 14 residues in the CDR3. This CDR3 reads CASRTYSSNSPLHF. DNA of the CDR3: TGTGCCAGCAGGACCTACAGTAGTAATTCACCCCTCCACTTT.

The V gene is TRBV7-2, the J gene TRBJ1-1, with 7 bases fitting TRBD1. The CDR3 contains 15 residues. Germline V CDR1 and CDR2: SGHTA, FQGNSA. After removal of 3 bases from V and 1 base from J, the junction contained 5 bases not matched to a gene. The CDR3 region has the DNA TGTGCCAGCAGCTTTACCGGGACAGCGAACACTGAAGCTTTCTTT. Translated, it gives CASSFTGTANTEAFF.

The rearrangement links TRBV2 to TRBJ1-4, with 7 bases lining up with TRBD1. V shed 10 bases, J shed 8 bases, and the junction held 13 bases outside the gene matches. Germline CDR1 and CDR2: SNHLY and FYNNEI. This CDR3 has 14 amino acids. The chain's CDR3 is CATKRGQGSEKLFF. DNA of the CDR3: TGTGCCACCAAAAGGGGGCAAGGTAGCGAAAAACTGTTTTTT.

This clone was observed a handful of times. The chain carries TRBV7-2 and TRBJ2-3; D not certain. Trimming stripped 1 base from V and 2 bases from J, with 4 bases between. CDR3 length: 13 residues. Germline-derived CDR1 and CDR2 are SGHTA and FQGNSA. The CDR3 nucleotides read TGTGCCAGCAGCTTAGTATACACAGATACGCAGTATTTT. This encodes CASSLVYTDTQYF.

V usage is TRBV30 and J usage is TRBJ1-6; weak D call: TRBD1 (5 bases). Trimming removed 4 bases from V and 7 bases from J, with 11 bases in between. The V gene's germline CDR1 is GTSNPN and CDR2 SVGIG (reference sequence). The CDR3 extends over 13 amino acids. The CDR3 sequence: CAWKSGYNSPLHF. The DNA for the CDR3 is TGTGCCTGGAAATCAGGGTACAATTCACCCCTCCACTTT.

CDR3 DNA: TGTGCCCCGGGGGAGGAGGGCTCTGGGGCCAACGTCCTGACTTTC. This translates into CAPGEEGSGANVLTF. The chain employs TRBV2 and TRBJ2-6, with D perhaps TRBD2 (6 bases). There are 15 residues in the CDR3. V was shortened by 11 bases and J by 0 bases, with 14 bases between the two germline ends. Germline CDR1 SNHLY, CDR2 FYNNEI.

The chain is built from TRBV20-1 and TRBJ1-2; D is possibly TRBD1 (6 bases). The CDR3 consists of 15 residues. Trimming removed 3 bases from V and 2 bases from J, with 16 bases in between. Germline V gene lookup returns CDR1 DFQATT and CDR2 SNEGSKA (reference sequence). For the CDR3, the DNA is TGCAGTGCTAGTCGTTACAGGGATCCAAACTATGGCTACACCTTC. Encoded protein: CSASRYRDPNYGYTF.

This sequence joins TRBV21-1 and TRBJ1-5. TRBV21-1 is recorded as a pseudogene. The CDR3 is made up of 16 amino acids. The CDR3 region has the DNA TGTGCCAGCAGCGCCCCGGTTCCGAGGGGCAATCAGCCCCAGCATTTT. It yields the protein CASSAPVPRGNQPQHF.